This T cell receptor (beta chain) was identified during a study of siplizumab effects on memory and regulatory T cells. The method was immunoSEQ multiplex PCR; TCRdb's version includes in-frame clones alone and lacks a portion of them. This repertoire shows about 100,000 clones, 91% found once; its top ten account for 0.15%. This receptor was obtained from a human donor in good health. What was sequenced was CD4+ T cells sorted from blood.

In nucleotides, the CDR3 is TGTGCCAGCAGGGGGGGTTTCTCTGGAAACACCATATATTTT. As protein: CASRGGFSGNTIYF. The chain joins TRBV2 to TRBJ1-3, with D possibly matching TRBD1 (5 bases). Trimming took 6 bases from V and 0 from J, leaving 9 bases between them. CDR3 length equals 14 residues. Germline lookup yields CDR1 SNHLY and CDR2 FYNNEI.